The T cell receptor beta chain under discussion was sequenced for a study of blood T cells in healthy people across ages. Study results and limitations: More naive CD4+ cells and higher diversity were found in long-lived than in aged donors.

This clonotype was seen only once. Its matching antigen is unknown. Trimming took 6 bases from V and 3 from J, leaving 12 bases between them. The CDR3 length is 13 residues. From germline, CDR1 is MNHEY and CDR2 SVGEGT. Isolated PBMCs totaled at least 6.5 million in each sample. A J-beta primer mix and a sample-barcoded 5' primer were used in a second PCR of about 7 to 12 cycles. TCRdb itself ran the 5' RACE reads through MiXCR, one entry per CDR3 protein. The table includes about 1,400,000 distinct CDR3 sequences, approximately 59% detected once. The receptor was derived from a man aged 18 to 30 in good health. What was sequenced was blood. This chain joins TRBV6-2 or TRBV6-3 and TRBJ2-7, with D perhaps matching TRBD1 (6 bases). The CDR3 protein is CASRSRDIYEQYF. The CDR3 DNA reads as TGTGCCAGCAGGAGCCGGGACATCTACGAGCAGTACTTC.